The 32 T cell receptor beta chains below come from one sample, sequenced in a study of blood T cell repertoires in COVID-19. Generated by immunoSEQ multiplex PCR, the TCRdb table keeps only in-frame clones and is missing some. The sample records approximately 93,000 clones, almost 90% being singletons. Sequenced input: peripheral blood. All receptors derive from a man aged 45-65 years with COVID-19, enrolled during active disease.

This clone was picked up one time. The chain couples TRBV2 to TRBJ2-6; TRBD1 agrees at 7 bases. CDR3 length equals 15 residues. The germline gives CDR1 SNHLY, CDR2 FYNNEI. The ends lost 6 bases at V and 3 bases at J; junction bases unmatched: 5. The CDR3 nucleotides are TGTGCCAGCAGGACAGGGCCGGGTGGGGCCAACGTCCTGACTTTC. It translates to CASRTGPGGANVLTF.

This rearrangement joins TRBV4-2 to TRBJ1-5, with D possibly matching TRBD1 (6 bases). This CDR3 has 16 amino acids. Trimming removed 1 base at V and 7 bases at J, with 17 bases between. Germline values: CDR1 LGHNA, CDR2 YNFKEQ. The CDR3 DNA sequence: TGTGCCAGCAGCCAAGTAGGTGGGAACAGGGAACAGCCCCAGCATTTT. Its protein is CASSQVGGNREQPQHF.

The rearrangement links TRBV6-5 to TRBJ1-2; D not certain. The V gene's germline CDR1 is MNHEY and CDR2 SVGAGI. Deletions cut 0 bases from V and 3 bases from J, with 11 bases between. This CDR3 comprises 15 residues. CDR3 sequence (DNA): TGTGCCAGCAGTTACTCGGAGACCTCGGACTATGGCTACACCTTC. This encodes CASSYSETSDYGYTF.

The genes are TRBV18 and TRBJ2-2, with D unclear. Per the germline V gene, CDR1 is KGHSH and CDR2 is LQKENI. The V and J ends lost 3 bases and 0 bases respectively, with 11 bases between them. This CDR3 comprises 16 residues. CDR3 sequence reads: CASSPNRHPNTGELFF. The CDR3 DNA reads as TGTGCCAGCTCACCGAACCGACACCCGAACACCGGGGAGCTGTTTTTT.

This clone was counted a few times. V and J are TRBV18 and TRBJ1-4; D might be TRBD1 (5 bases). This CDR3 is built from 16 residues. Germline CDR1 is KGHSH and CDR2 is LQKENI. The V end was cut by 0 bases, the J end by 6 bases, with 14 bases between. CDR3 sequence reads: CASSPPSRGGYEKLFF. The DNA for the CDR3 is TGTGCCAGCTCACCACCGTCGAGGGGAGGGTATGAAAAACTGTTTTTT.

The V and J genes are TRBV6-6 and TRBJ1-5; no reliable D call. V lost 6 bases and J 0 bases, leaving 12 bases between the germline ends. The germline CDR1 and CDR2 sequences are MNHNY and SVGAGI (reference sequence). There are 15 residues in the CDR3. The CDR3 protein is CASRPPAGSNQPQHF. CDR3 nucleotide sequence: TGTGCCAGCAGACCCCCCGCCGGTAGCAATCAGCCCCAGCATTTT.

As to this clone: One end of the junction fails to match germline, which may point to a read error. The chain employs TRBV7-7 and TRBJ2-7, with a weak D call TRBD2 (7 bases). CDR3 size: 15 residues. The germline V gene encodes CDR1 SSHAT and CDR2 FNYEAQ (reference sequence). The DNA of the CDR3 is TGTGCTAGCAGCTTAGGGGCGGGGGCCCAATACGAGCAGTACTTC. This gives the protein CASSLGAGAQYEQYF.

The V call is TRBV19, the J call TRBJ1-3; D is uncertain. Germline CDR1 LNHDA, CDR2 SQIVND (reference sequence). CDR3 length: 13 amino acids. V was pared by 7 bases and J by 4 bases, with 11 bases between. The CDR3 is CASMQVSGNTIYF. DNA for the CDR3: TGTGCCAGTATGCAGGTCTCCGGAAACACCATATATTTT.

This rearrangement joins TRBV3-1 (or the pseudogene TRBV3-2) to TRBJ2-7; TRBD1 aligns across 7 bases. Trimming cost V 3 bases and J 3 bases; bases outside gene matches: 2. Germline V gives CDR1 LGHDT, CDR2 YNNKEL (reference sequence). The CDR3 covers 13 residues. The CDR3 sequence: CASSQGQFYEQYF. In DNA form, the CDR3 reads TGTGCCAGCAGCCAGGGACAGTTCTACGAGCAGTACTTC.

J is TRBJ1-1 and V is TRBV19; 8 bases map to TRBD1. The CDR3 has 15 residues. V shed 1 base and J 4 bases; nucleotides not matched to a gene: 5. Germline V lookup: CDR1 LNHDA, CDR2 SQIVND (reference sequence). CDR3 in amino acids: CASSIATRGPTEAFF. CDR3 coding DNA: TGTGCCAGTAGTATAGCTACCAGGGGGCCCACTGAAGCTTTCTTT.

The chain recombines TRBV2 with TRBJ2-5, with TRBD2 as a possible D gene (6 bases). CDR1 is SNHLY, CDR2 FYNNEI, per germline. V lost 6 bases to trimming and J lost 1 base, with 6 bases between them. The CDR3 has 12 residues. The CDR3: CASRTSQETQYF. CDR3 nucleotide sequence: TGTGCCAGCAGGACTAGCCAAGAGACCCAGTACTTC.

The chain couples TRBV7-8 to TRBJ2-5; D perhaps matches TRBD2 (6 bases). CDR3 length: 14 residues. CDR1 is SGHVS and CDR2 is FQNEAQ in the germline V gene. V lost 8 bases and J lost 7, with 20 bases in between. CDR3 nucleotide sequence: TGTGCCAGCGGCCCCGGTGCCAAGGGAGGGACCCAGTACTTC. Its protein product is CASGPGAKGGTQYF.

This clone was picked up a small number of times. The same CDR3 also results from other DNA sequences found in this sample. The J gene is TRBJ2-3, the V gene TRBV7-9; 9 bases are a match to TRBD1. The CDR3 has 14 amino acids. V shed 7 bases and J 0 bases; nucleotides not matched to a gene: 2. CDR1 and CDR2 from the germline V gene are SEHNR and FQNEAQ (reference sequence). CDR3 DNA: TGTGCCAGCACCGGACAGGGGAGCACAGATACGCAGTATTTT. It codes for CASTGQGSTDTQYF.

The chain uses TRBV6-1 and TRBJ2-5, with 10 bases aligning to TRBD2. The CDR3 is 19 amino acids. J gave up 2 bases and V 0 bases, and 12 bases lay outside the gene matches. Germline V gene lookup returns CDR1 MNHNS and CDR2 SASEGT. The CDR3 spells CASSEAKYSTSGLQETQYF. The CDR3 DNA reads as TGTGCCAGCAGTGAAGCGAAATATTCGACTAGCGGGCTTCAAGAGACCCAGTACTTC.

The CDR3: CASSIRQGSTEAFF. Here the CDR3 DNA reads TGTGCCAGTAGTATAAGACAGGGATCCACTGAAGCTTTCTTT. This chain joins TRBV19 and TRBJ1-1; TRBD1 aligns across 7 bases. The CDR3 length is 14 residues. After removal of 2 bases from V and 4 bases from J, the junction contained 4 bases not matched to a gene. Germline V gives CDR1 LNHDA, CDR2 SQIVND (reference sequence). Variable domain in full (rest from reference TRBV19 and TRBJ1-1): DGGITQSPKYLFRKEGQNVTLSCEQNLNHDAMYWYRQDPGQGLRLIYYSQIVNDFQKGDIAEGYSVSREKKESFPLTVTSAQKNPTAFYLCASSIRQGSTEAFFGQGTRLTVV.

The gene calls are TRBV19 and TRBJ1-5, with 7 positions matching TRBD1. The CDR3 length is 13 residues. The germline gives CDR1 LNHDA, CDR2 SQIVND (reference sequence). Germline trimming cut 6 bases from V and 5 bases from J; bases unmatched to any gene: 4. The CDR3 DNA reads as TGTGCCAGTAGCGGGACAGTTTATCAGCCCCAGCATTTT. Its translation: CASSGTVYQPQHF.

The rearrangement links TRBV18 to TRBJ1-1; TRBD1 might be the D (5 bases). With 4 bases removed from V and 1 base from J, the gap between germline ends came to 22 bases. The length of the CDR3 is 18 residues. Germline V gives CDR1 KGHSH, CDR2 LQKENI. This CDR3 reads CASSLQPVGGAGNTEAFF. The CDR3 coding sequence is TGTGCCAGCTCACTACAACCCGTCGGGGGTGCAGGGAACACTGAAGCTTTCTTT.

The V and J genes are TRBV27 and TRBJ1-6; D unresolved. Germline V lookup: CDR1 MNHEY, CDR2 SMNVEV (reference sequence). CDR3 size: 17 residues. The ends were cut back, 5 bases at V and 0 bases at J, with 14 bases in the middle. For the CDR3, the DNA is TGTGCCAGCAGTGGAGGCGTCCCGAGCTCCTATAATTCACCCCTCCACTTT. It yields the protein CASSGGVPSSYNSPLHF.

V gene TRBV7-2 combines with J gene TRBJ2-2, with 7 bases lining up with TRBD1. V lost 2 bases and J lost 5; bases outside the gene matches: 8. Germline loops: CDR1 SGHTA, CDR2 FQGNSA. The CDR3 runs to 16 residues. The CDR3 region is CASSLMRGGLTGELFF. The CDR3 DNA follows: TGTGCCAGCAGCTTAATGAGAGGGGGCCTTACCGGGGAGCTGTTTTTT. Complete variable domain (other parts from reference TRBV7-2 and TRBJ2-2): GAGVSQSPSNKVTEKGKDVELRCDPISGHTALYWYRQSLGQGLEFLIYFQGNSAPDKSGLPSDRFSAERTGGSVSTLTIQRTQQEDSAVYLCASSLMRGGLTGELFFGEGSRLTVL.

The chain employs TRBV10-3 and TRBJ1-5; maybe TRBD1 (6 bases). Trimming removed 3 bases from V and 4 bases from J, with 10 bases in between. CDR3 length equals 14 residues. Germline CDR1 is ENHRY and CDR2 is SYGVKD. The CDR3 coding sequence is TGTGCCATCAGTGATTACAGGGAGAATCAGCCCCAGCATTTT. It specifies CAISDYRENQPQHF.

The V and J genes are TRBV18 and TRBJ1-2; 7 bases match TRBD1. This CDR3 has 17 amino acids. With 6 bases clipped from V and 6 bases from J, the junction kept 19 bases outside the gene matches. CDR1 and CDR2 from the germline V gene are KGHSH and LQKENI. The CDR3 is CASSQTGSKEGRNGYTF. In DNA, the CDR3 is TGTGCCAGCTCCCAGACAGGGTCGAAAGAGGGAAGGAATGGCTACACCTTC.

This chain joins TRBV19 and TRBJ2-2, with D perhaps TRBD2 (5 bases). With 1 base removed from V and 1 base from J, the gap between germline ends came to 7 bases. Germline V lookup: CDR1 LNHDA, CDR2 SQIVND (reference sequence). This CDR3 is 15 amino acids long. The CDR3 DNA reads TGTGCCAGTAGTATAGGACTACAGAACACCGGGGAGCTGTTTTTT. This translates into CASSIGLQNTGELFF. The full variable domain, its missing parts supplied by reference TRBV19 and TRBJ2-2, is DGGITQSPKYLFRKEGQNVTLSCEQNLNHDAMYWYRQDPGQGLRLIYYSQIVNDFQKGDIAEGYSVSREKKESFPLTVTSAQKNPTAFYLCASSIGLQNTGELFFGEGSRLTVL.

This clone appeared once. V is TRBV24-1 and J is TRBJ1-5, with D possibly matching TRBD1 (5 bases). Germline CDR1 is KGHDR and CDR2 is SFDVKD. CDR3 length: 20 amino acids. V shed 9 bases and J shed 0 bases, with 29 bases lying between them. DNA of the CDR3: TGTGCCACCCCCGCCCATCCTATCCGGACATCCCTTTATAGCAATCAGCCCCAGCATTTT. Its protein is CATPAHPIRTSLYSNQPQHF.

The chain joins TRBV20-1 to TRBJ2-7, with D maybe TRBD2 (6 bases). Between the trimmed V and J ends, which lost 3 bases and 3 bases, there was a span of 15 bases. Germline loops: CDR1 DFQATT, CDR2 SNEGSKA (reference sequence). The CDR3 extends over 14 amino acids. The CDR3 DNA sequence: TGCAGTGCTAGTCAGGGCGGGAAGGGCTACGAGCAGTACTTC. Translated, it gives CSASQGGKGYEQYF.

This clone was found a few times. The chain has TRBV7-3 and TRBJ1-1; 9 bases agree with TRBD1. Germline CDR1 SGHTA, CDR2 FQGTGA. J lost 4 bases, V lost 5 bases, and 8 bases had no gene match. The CDR3 contains 15 residues. CDR3 protein: CASSDNRGLGTEAFF. For the CDR3, the DNA is TGTGCCAGCAGCGACAACAGGGGGCTGGGCACTGAAGCTTTCTTT.

The rearrangement joins TRBV7-9 to TRBJ1-1, with D unresolved. This CDR3 region has 13 residues. CDR1 SEHNR and CDR2 FQNEAQ come from the germline V gene (reference sequence). V shed 2 bases and J shed 4 bases, with 8 bases lying between them. The CDR3, as DNA: TGTGCCAGCAGCTTAATTCCCGGCACTGAAGCTTTCTTT. It yields the protein CASSLIPGTEAFF.

V and J are TRBV7-9 and TRBJ1-1; a possible D gene is TRBD1 (6 bases). Germline-derived CDR1 and CDR2 are SEHNR and FQNEAQ (reference sequence). The CDR3 spans 15 residues. Trimming stripped 2 bases from V and 3 bases from J, with 13 bases between. The CDR3 sequence: CASSLRGGGDTEAFF. In DNA form, the CDR3 reads TGTGCCAGCAGCTTAAGGGGGGGAGGCGACACTGAAGCTTTCTTT.

The chain recombines TRBV28 with TRBJ1-4; D gene ambiguous. The CDR3 is made up of 14 amino acids. V lost 7 bases and J lost 6, with 15 bases in between. In germline, CDR1 is MDHEN, CDR2 SYDVKM. The CDR3 sequence is CASTTRGGDEKLFF. DNA of the CDR3: TGTGCCAGCACCACTCGGGGTGGTGATGAAAAACTGTTTTTT.

This rearrangement joins TRBV19 to TRBJ2-4; D possibly corresponds to TRBD2 (6 bases). Germline V CDR1 and CDR2: LNHDA, SQIVND (reference sequence). The CDR3 is 14 amino acids. The ends were cut back, 3 bases at V and 0 bases at J, with 6 bases in the middle. CDR3 in amino acids: CASSMGLAKNIQYF. In DNA, the CDR3 is TGTGCCAGTAGTATGGGACTAGCCAAAAACATTCAGTACTTC.

The V gene is TRBV6-5, the J gene TRBJ1-6; D gene ambiguous. The germline V and J ends were trimmed by 11 bases and 8 bases, with 16 bases remaining between them. Germline V gene data show CDR1 as MNHEY and CDR2 as SVGAGI. The CDR3 loop spans 13 amino acids. CDR3 region: CAAARIVDSPLHF. In DNA form, the CDR3 reads TGTGCCGCGGCGCGCATAGTTGATTCACCCCTCCACTTT.

A single count supports this clone. The gene calls are TRBV5-1 and TRBJ1-3; the D gene is possibly TRBD1 (6 bases). This CDR3 spans 17 amino acids. CDR1 and CDR2 from the germline V gene are SGHRS and YFSETQ. The V end lost 4 bases, the J end lost 4 bases, and 21 bases lay between the germline ends. CDR3 DNA: TGCGCCAGCAGCCCGGGATCAGGGGTTGTTTCCGGAAACACCATATATTTT. Protein product: CASSPGSGVVSGNTIYF.

The rearrangement links TRBV27 to TRBJ2-1; 10 positions match TRBD1. This CDR3 is built from 16 residues. V shed 4 bases and J 7 bases; nucleotides not matched to a gene: 10. Germline CDR1 and CDR2: MNHEY and SMNVEV (reference sequence). CDR3 bases: TGTGCCAGCAGTTCCTCCGGGACAGGGGTGGTAAATGAGCAGTTCTTC. This gives the protein CASSSSGTGVVNEQFF.